Given below is one T cell receptor beta chain in context. These data belong to a study of shared clonotypes between healthy human individuals. Libraries were prepared by immunoSEQ multiplex PCR; TCRdb keeps only in-frame clonotypes and omits some of them. The sample has some 1 million clones, approximately 70% seen once; the top ten hold over 1.3%. The sequencing input was memory CD4+ T cells sorted from blood. Subset given: CD45RA-negative fraction. The receptor was derived from a man in his late teens or twenties in good health.

As DNA, the CDR3 is TGCAGCGTTGAATCTGGCGGGGGGGCCCGAGAGACCCAGTACTTC. Protein: CSVESGGGARETQYF. This chain connects TRBV29-1 to TRBJ2-5; the match to TRBD2 covers 9 bases. The CDR3 spans 15 residues. The V segment lost 2 bases and the J segment 4 bases; nucleotides outside the gene matches: 8. CDR1 SQVTM and CDR2 ANQGSEA come from the germline V gene.